Shown below are 17 T cell receptor beta chains from a single sample sequenced in a study of PD-L1 blockade in urothelial cancer. Generated by immunoSEQ multiplex PCR, the TCRdb table keeps only in-frame clones and is missing some. The table has 60,000 to 75,000 clones, roughly 86% seen once. Time point: pretreatment peripheral blood. The sample here was PBMCs, taken around atezolizumab (anti-PD-L1) treatment. The receptors were gathered from a man aged 55 to 70 with urothelial cancer.

The V gene is TRBV7-8, the J gene TRBJ2-7; 11 nucleotides agree with TRBD1. The CDR3 sequence is 16 residues long. V lost 4 bases to trimming and J lost 1 base; unmatched junction nucleotides: 6. Germline assignment: CDR1 SGHVS and CDR2 FQNEAQ. In nucleotides, the CDR3 is TGTGCCAGCAGCTATTCGGACAGGGGGCAGTCCTACGAGCAGTACTTC. Translation: CASSYSDRGQSYEQYF.

This chain connects TRBV11-2 to TRBJ2-2; 10 nucleotides line up with TRBD1. CDR1 is SGHAT, CDR2 FQNNGV, per germline. The length of the CDR3 is 15 residues. With V trimmed by 4 bases and J by 9 bases, 8 bases remained unmatched. This CDR3 is CASSSRDRGRWELFF. CDR3 in DNA: TGTGCCAGCAGCTCACGGGACAGGGGTCGATGGGAGCTGTTTTTT.

This clone was seen once. The chain carries TRBV5-1 and TRBJ2-5; D might be TRBD1 (6 bases). V was shortened by 3 bases and J by 3 bases, with 15 bases between the two germline ends. The CDR3 covers 15 residues. CDR1 SGHRS and CDR2 YFSETQ come from the germline V gene. CDR3 sequence: CASSSDGGLEETQYF. The CDR3 DNA follows: TGCGCCAGCAGCTCTGATGGGGGCCTCGAAGAGACCCAGTACTTC.

The rearrangement joins TRBV5-1 to TRBJ2-2; D possibly corresponds to TRBD1 (5 bases). Trimming cost V 2 bases and J 1 base, with 12 bases left between them. The CDR3 consists of 16 residues. The germline V gene has CDR1 SGHRS and CDR2 YFSETQ. CDR3 DNA sequence: TGCGCCAGCAGCTTTCGGCAGGGCAAGAACACCGGGGAGCTGTTTTTT. Protein product: CASSFRQGKNTGELFF.

The chain is built from TRBV19 and TRBJ1-1, with 9 nucleotides matching TRBD1. CDR3 size: 16 residues. Losses at the gene ends were 4 bases for V and 2 bases for J; bases not matched to a gene: 8. Germline lookup yields CDR1 LNHDA and CDR2 SQIVND (reference sequence). CDR3 loop: CASSTLQGARNTEAFF. The DNA of the CDR3 is TGTGCCAGTAGTACATTACAGGGGGCGCGAAACACTGAAGCTTTCTTT.

This sequence joins TRBV11-3 and TRBJ2-1; weak D call: TRBD1 (7 bases). The germline V gene encodes CDR1 SGHNT and CDR2 YENEEA. The CDR3 is made up of 15 amino acids. Trimming removed 1 base from V and 3 bases from J, with 10 bases in between. The CDR3 loop is CASSLGQGGYNEQFF. The CDR3 DNA is TGTGCCAGCAGCTTAGGCCAGGGGGGCTACAATGAGCAGTTCTTC.

The rearrangement uses TRBV7-3 and TRBJ1-6; 7 nucleotides match TRBD1. The germline gives CDR1 SGHTA, CDR2 FQGTGA. The CDR3 has 15 amino acids. With V trimmed by 5 bases and J by 10 bases, 11 bases remained unmatched. The CDR3 DNA follows: TGTGCCAGCAGCATTACAGGGGACAAGAGATCACCCCTCCACTTT. Protein product: CASSITGDKRSPLHF.

This chain uses TRBV4-2 with TRBJ2-7; 10 positions agree with TRBD1. The germline gives CDR1 LGHNA, CDR2 YNFKEQ. Trimming removed 4 bases from V and 4 bases from J; junction bases left unmatched: 7. The CDR3 sequence is 15 residues long. CDR3 region: CASSRGDRGGYEQYF. CDR3 nucleotide sequence: TGTGCCAGCAGCCGGGGGGACAGGGGTGGTTACGAGCAGTACTTC.

Turning to this clone: An end of the junction does not agree with germline; a read error may underlie this. This chain connects TRBV6-5 to TRBJ2-1; D perhaps matches TRBD1 (5 bases). Germline V CDR1 and CDR2: MNHEY, SVGAGI. The CDR3 has 13 residues. CDR3: CASGYRREAEQFF. Written as DNA, the CDR3 is TGTGCCAGCGGTTACAGGAGAGAGGCTGAGCAGTTCTTC.

This clone was counted once. The CDR3 region has the DNA TGCGCCAGCAGCCCACTCTCCGGGACAGGGACAGATACGCAGTATTTT. Amino acid sequence: CASSPLSGTGTDTQYF. The chain links TRBV5-1 to TRBJ2-3, with 9 bases fitting TRBD1. V was clipped by 4 bases and J by 3 bases; unmatched bases: 9. The germline gives CDR1 SGHRS, CDR2 YFSETQ. This CDR3 contains 16 residues.

V and J are TRBV5-4 and TRBJ2-5; 8 bases agree with TRBD1. V was clipped by 1 base and J by 2 bases; unmatched bases: 4. Germline lookup yields CDR1 SGHNT and CDR2 YYREEE (reference sequence). This CDR3 region has 15 residues. The CDR3 spells CASSLPGQGQETQYF. The CDR3 DNA is TGTGCCAGCAGCTTGCCCGGACAGGGTCAAGAGACCCAGTACTTC.

J is TRBJ1-1 and V is TRBV7-3; 8 bases match TRBD1. The CDR3 covers 16 residues. Germline V gene lookup returns CDR1 SGHTA and CDR2 FQGTGA. J gave up 0 bases and V 5 bases, and 8 bases lay outside the gene matches. CDR3 in amino acids: CASSPYLTGVNTEAFF. DNA of the CDR3: TGTGCCAGCAGCCCATACCTGACAGGGGTGAACACTGAAGCTTTCTTT.

The chain links TRBV18 to TRBJ1-2; TRBD1 matches 7 bases. The CDR3 is 15 amino acids. Trimming took 5 bases from V and 2 from J; bases not matched to a gene: 8. Germline values: CDR1 KGHSH, CDR2 LQKENI. In DNA form, the CDR3 reads TGTGCCAGCTCATTGCCCCCGGGACAGAACTATGGCTACACCTTC. Amino acids: CASSLPPGQNYGYTF. The entire variable domain, with the rest obtained from reference TRBV18 and TRBJ1-2, is as follows: NAGVMQNPRHLVRRRGQEARLRCSPMKGHSHVYWYRQLPEEGLKFMVYLQKENIIDESGMPKERFSAEFPKEGPSILRIQQVVRGDSAAYFCASSLPPGQNYGYTFGSGTRLTVV.

About this clone itself: The same CDR3 is also encoded by other DNA sequences in this sample. J is TRBJ1-5 and V is TRBV5-1; 8 nucleotides agree with TRBD1. Trimming at V came to 3 bases and at J to 4 bases, leaving 0 bases not matched to a gene. The CDR3 spans 13 residues. The V gene's germline CDR1 is SGHRS and CDR2 YFSETQ. CDR3 sequence (DNA): TGCGCCAGCAGCTGGACAGGGAATCAGCCCCAGCATTTT. Protein product: CASSWTGNQPQHF.

The rearrangement links TRBV5-4 to TRBJ1-6; possibly TRBD1 for D (5 bases). V dropped 4 bases and J dropped 9 bases, with 20 bases sitting between them. CDR1 and CDR2 (germline): SGHNT, YYREEE (reference sequence). This CDR3 has 16 amino acids. CDR3 sequence (DNA): TGTGCCAGCAGCACGTACAGGAGAAACGGGGGTTCACCCCTCCACTTT. It is translated as CASSTYRRNGGSPLHF.

This clone was seen only once. The chain couples TRBV6-1 to TRBJ2-5; no clear D. CDR3 length: 14 residues. Germline V gene lookup returns CDR1 MNHNS and CDR2 SASEGT. Between the trimmed V and J ends, which lost 2 bases and 5 bases, there was a span of 12 bases. CDR3 in amino acids: CASSETTASETQYF. CDR3 sequence (DNA): TGTGCCAGCAGTGAAACAACAGCATCGGAGACCCAGTACTTC.

V usage is TRBV6-5 and J usage is TRBJ2-7; TRBD1 might be the D (6 bases). Germline V gene sequence: CDR1 MNHEY, CDR2 SVGAGI. The length of the CDR3 is 15 residues. V lost 7 bases to trimming and J lost 0 bases, with 16 bases between them. The CDR3 nucleotides are TGTGCCAGCACCCGAGGACAGTCAAGCTCCTACGAGCAGTACTTC. It yields the protein CASTRGQSSSYEQYF.